This passage covers 29 T cell receptor beta chains from one sample sequenced in a study of vaccination and CD4 T cells after COVID-19. The assay that was used to sequence DNA from cultured CD4+ T cells was the Oncomine TCR Beta short-read assay. TCRdb called the PCR reads again in MiXCR, with one record for every CDR3 protein. The sample has some 16,000 distinct CDR3 sequences, about 53% seen once. Their recognized antigens are unknown. The treatment here: approximately 11-day PBMC culture with coronavirus spike peptide pools or control peptides (ViraFEST assay). Source: CD4+ T cells from blood, cultured in vitro, taken before SARS-CoV-2 vaccination. The origin of the receptors is a human donor who had recovered from COVID-19.

The V and J genes are TRBV7-8 and TRBJ1-1; tentatively, D is TRBD1 (5 bases). Trimming pared 2 bases from V and 2 bases from J, leaving 12 bases between. The germline gives CDR1 SGHVS, CDR2 FQNEAQ. The CDR3 spans 15 residues. CDR3 bases: TGTGCCAGCAGCTTAATACCCCAGGGTAACACTGAAGCTTTCTTT. It codes for CASSLIPQGNTEAFF.

The rearrangement uses TRBV11-2 and TRBJ1-5; D is unclear. CDR3 size: 15 residues. Germline-derived CDR1 and CDR2 are SGHAT and FQNNGV. Deletions cut 0 bases from V and 0 bases from J, with 6 bases between. The CDR3 reads CASSLDANSNQPQHF. The CDR3 DNA reads TGTGCCAGCAGCTTAGACGCGAATAGCAATCAGCCCCAGCATTTT.

This clonotype showed up just a few times. J is TRBJ2-6 and V is TRBV5-4; D is perhaps TRBD1 or TRBD2 (6 bases each). The germline V gene has CDR1 SGHNT and CDR2 YYREEE (reference sequence). Deletions cut 4 bases from V and 4 bases from J, with 15 bases between. The CDR3 spans 16 residues. In DNA form, the CDR3 reads TGTGCCAGCAGCCGCGTCGGGGGCGCCGGGGCCAACGTCCTGACTTTC. Protein sequence: CASSRVGGAGANVLTF.

This clonotype appeared a few times. The rearrangement joins TRBV6-5 to TRBJ1-1; D is possibly TRBD1 (6 bases). The V end was cut by 2 bases, the J end by 5 bases, with 18 bases between. The CDR3 is 16 amino acids. The germline CDR1 and CDR2 sequences are MNHEY and SVGAGI. Here the CDR3 DNA reads TGTGCCAGCAGTTACCGCCCAGTGGGGGCTGGGACTGAAGCTTTCTTT. Its protein is CASSYRPVGAGTEAFF.

This clonotype was counted a few times. The V gene is TRBV2, the J gene TRBJ1-5; maybe TRBD1 (6 bases). V was pared by 5 bases and J by 3 bases, with 14 bases between. CDR3 length equals 15 residues. CDR1 SNHLY and CDR2 FYNNEI come from the germline V gene. The CDR3 region is CASSPIGQNNQPQHF. For the CDR3, the DNA is TGTGCCAGCAGTCCCATTGGACAGAACAATCAGCCCCAGCATTTT.

The chain has TRBV7-9 and TRBJ2-3; a possible D gene is TRBD2 (6 bases). Trimming removed 3 bases from V and 0 bases from J, with 10 bases in between. The CDR3 covers 15 residues. Per germline, CDR1 SEHNR and CDR2 FQNEAQ (reference sequence). The CDR3 bases are TGTGCCAGCAGCTTCGGGGACTCTAGCACAGATACGCAGTATTTT. This codes for CASSFGDSSTDTQYF. Complete variable domain (other parts from reference TRBV7-9 and TRBJ2-3): DTGVSQNPRHKITKRGQNVTFRCDPISEHNRLYWYRQTLGQGPEFLTYFQNEAQLEKSRLLSDRFSAERPKGSFSTLEIQRTEQGDSAMYLCASSFGDSSTDTQYFGPGTRLTVL.

This clonotype came up a few times. The genes are TRBV20-1 and TRBJ2-7, with a tentative D call TRBD2 (5 bases). Germline loops: CDR1 DFQATT, CDR2 SNEGSKA (reference sequence). V lost 2 bases and J 0 bases, leaving 14 bases between the germline ends. The CDR3 runs 15 residues. The CDR3 spells CSARTTGSGSYEQYF. In DNA, the CDR3 is TGCAGTGCTAGAACGACGGGAAGCGGCTCCTACGAGCAGTACTTC.

J is TRBJ1-6 and V is TRBV6-2 or TRBV6-3, with 11 nucleotides matching TRBD1. Trimming at V came to 4 bases and at J to 9 bases, leaving 8 bases not matched to a gene. Germline values: CDR1 MNHEY, CDR2 SVGEGT. The CDR3 spans 16 residues. The CDR3 protein is CASSSRTGGFGSPLHF. The CDR3 DNA sequence: TGTGCCAGCAGTTCCCGGACAGGGGGCTTCGGTTCACCCCTCCACTTT.

The chain recombines TRBV7-2 with TRBJ1-2; D gene uncertain. The CDR3 sequence is 13 residues long. Germline CDR1 is SGHTA and CDR2 is FQGNSA. V lost 4 bases and J 7 bases, leaving 13 bases between the germline ends. Here the CDR3 reads CASSSSLEGGYTF. As DNA, the CDR3 is TGTGCCAGCAGCTCCTCTTTAGAGGGTGGCTACACCTTC. The full variable domain, with the rest looked up from reference TRBV7-2 and TRBJ1-2, is GAGVSQSPSNKVTEKGKDVELRCDPISGHTALYWYRQSLGQGLEFLIYFQGNSAPDKSGLPSDRFSAERTGGSVSTLTIQRTQQEDSAVYLCASSSSLEGGYTFGSGTRLTVV.

The chain recombines TRBV27 with TRBJ2-7; 9 bases match TRBD1. V lost 3 bases to trimming and J lost 5 bases; unmatched junction nucleotides: 2. Germline V gene data show CDR1 as MNHEY and CDR2 as SMNVEV (reference sequence). The CDR3 is made up of 13 amino acids. This chain's CDR3 is CASSFTGGDEQYF. The CDR3 nucleotides are TGTGCCAGCAGTTTTACAGGGGGCGACGAGCAGTACTTC.

The chain recombines TRBV7-9 with TRBJ2-3; 7 bases line up with TRBD2. After removal of 6 bases from V and 0 bases from J, the junction contained 6 bases not matched to a gene. Germline CDR1 SEHNR, CDR2 FQNEAQ (reference sequence). The CDR3 length is 15 residues. CDR3 coding DNA: TGTGCCAGCAGTGGGGCGGGGGTAAGCACAGATACGCAGTATTTT. Protein sequence: CASSGAGVSTDTQYF.

The V and J genes are TRBV6-2 or TRBV6-3 and TRBJ2-5, with 15 bases matching TRBD2. CDR3 length: 19 residues. V lost 7 bases, J lost 1 base, and 13 bases stayed unmatched. Germline V CDR1 and CDR2: MNHEY, SVGEGT. The CDR3 protein is CASTHYGTSGRYLQETQYF. CDR3 DNA: TGTGCCAGCACCCACTATGGGACTAGCGGGAGGTACCTCCAAGAGACCCAGTACTTC.

The chain employs TRBV6-2 or TRBV6-3 and TRBJ2-1, with 12 positions matching TRBD2. The CDR3 is made up of 16 amino acids. Germline CDR1 is MNHEY and CDR2 is SVGEGT. The trim removed 5 bases at V and 0 bases at J, leaving 2 bases unmatched. Here the CDR3 DNA reads TGTGCCAGCAGTGGGGGACTAGCGGGCTCCTACAATGAGCAGTTCTTC. Encoded protein: CASSGGLAGSYNEQFF.

This clonotype appeared a few times. The J gene is TRBJ2-2, the V gene TRBV20-1; 8 bases are shared with TRBD2. This CDR3 contains 17 residues. V lost 3 bases to trimming and J lost 2 bases; unmatched junction nucleotides: 11. In germline, CDR1 is DFQATT, CDR2 SNEGSKA (reference sequence). For the CDR3, the DNA is TGCAGTGCTAGGTCATTCGGGAGGGCCCCTAACACCGGGGAGCTGTTTTTT. The encoded protein is CSARSFGRAPNTGELFF.

The chain carries TRBV6-2 or TRBV6-3 and TRBJ1-2; D is ambiguous. This CDR3 region has 14 residues. Germline assignment: CDR1 MNHEY and CDR2 SVGEGT. The V gene lost 6 bases and the J gene lost 4 bases, with 15 bases spanning the gap. CDR3 loop: CASRTTPISYGYTF. CDR3 nucleotides: TGTGCCAGCAGAACTACTCCAATCTCCTATGGCTACACCTTC.

The chain recombines TRBV4-2 with TRBJ1-5, with 9 bases fitting TRBD1. Germline CDR1 and CDR2: LGHNA and YNFKEQ. Trimming at V came to 1 base and at J to 7 bases, leaving 2 bases not matched to a gene. The CDR3 has 14 amino acids. The CDR3 DNA is TGTGCCAGCAGCCAAGGGGACAGGGAACAGCCCCAGCATTTT. Protein: CASSQGDREQPQHF.

This chain joins TRBV2 and TRBJ1-5; D is uncertain. V was cut by 1 base and J by 4 bases, with 5 bases left in between. This CDR3 contains 13 residues. Per the germline V gene, CDR1 is SNHLY and CDR2 is FYNNEI. CDR3 protein: CASSEDGNQPQHF. Here the CDR3 DNA reads TGTGCCAGCAGTGAAGACGGTAATCAGCCCCAGCATTTT. Full variable domain (remainder filled in from reference TRBV2 and TRBJ1-5): EPEVTQTPSHQVTQMGQEVILRCVPISNHLYFYWYRQILGQKVEFLVSFYNNEISEKSEIFDDQFSVERPDGSNFTLKIRSTKLEDSAMYFCASSEDGNQPQHFGDGTRLSIL.

The genes are TRBV7-2 and TRBJ2-3; D is ambiguous. Trimming pared 1 base from V and 2 bases from J, leaving 7 bases between. CDR1 and CDR2 from the germline V gene are SGHTA and FQGNSA. The CDR3 consists of 14 residues. Here the CDR3 DNA reads TGTGCCAGCAGCTTAGGGCTCGCCACAGATACGCAGTATTTT. This gives the protein CASSLGLATDTQYF.

This clonotype was observed a few times. The chain uses TRBV6-1 and TRBJ1-1, with 7 nucleotides matching TRBD1. The CDR3 loop spans 14 amino acids. The ends lost 1 base at V and 1 base at J; junction bases unmatched: 0. Germline CDR1 MNHNS, CDR2 SASEGT. CDR3 bases: TGTGCCAGCAGTGAAGACAGGGGGAACACTGAAGCTTTCTTT. This translates into CASSEDRGNTEAFF.

The rearrangement uses TRBV6-1 and TRBJ1-5, with TRBD1 matching 7 bases. This CDR3 is built from 15 residues. The trim removed 4 bases at V and 0 bases at J, leaving 3 bases unmatched. Germline CDR1 MNHNS, CDR2 SASEGT. The CDR3 DNA is TGTGCCAGCAGTGGACAGGGCTTTAGCAATCAGCCCCAGCATTTT. Residues: CASSGQGFSNQPQHF.

The rearrangement uses TRBV15 and TRBJ1-3, with TRBD1 matching 7 bases. Germline V gives CDR1 LNHNV, CDR2 YYDKDF (reference sequence). V was pared by 0 bases and J by 4 bases, with 6 bases of the junction left unmatched. The CDR3 sequence is 16 residues long. The CDR3 here is CATSREKTGVGNTIYF. For the CDR3, the DNA is TGTGCCACCAGCAGAGAGAAAACAGGGGTCGGAAACACCATATATTTT.

V usage is TRBV12-3 or TRBV12-4 and J usage is TRBJ1-5; 7 positions match TRBD1. With 0 bases clipped from V and 6 bases from J, the junction kept 5 bases outside the gene matches. The CDR3 loop spans 15 amino acids. The CDR3 coding sequence is TGTGCCAGCAGTTTAGCTGGGCAGGGGGGTCAGCCCCAGCATTTT. This encodes CASSLAGQGGQPQHF.

By proportion, this clonotype is large. The rearrangement uses TRBV7-2 and TRBJ2-7; tentatively, D is TRBD1 (6 bases). The CDR3 sequence is 15 residues long. Germline CDR1 reads SGHTA; CDR2 reads FQGNSA. Trimming stripped 4 bases from V and 4 bases from J, with 17 bases between. The CDR3 region has the DNA TGTGCCAGCAGCTCCACCCGGGGACACCATTACGAGCAGTACTTC. Translating it yields CASSSTRGHHYEQYF.

The rearrangement uses TRBV20-1 and TRBJ2-1; D is possibly TRBD1 or TRBD2 (5 bases each). This CDR3 has 14 residues. Trimming stripped 3 bases from V and 5 bases from J, with 14 bases between. Germline-derived CDR1 and CDR2 are DFQATT and SNEGSKA (reference sequence). CDR3 bases: TGCAGTGCTAGTAGGGGACCCCTAGACAATGAGCAGTTCTTC. Residues: CSASRGPLDNEQFF.

The chain has TRBV11-3 and TRBJ1-1; D is possibly TRBD1 (5 bases). The germline V gene encodes CDR1 SGHNT and CDR2 YENEEA. V lost 6 bases and J lost 3, with 11 bases in between. The CDR3 sequence is 13 residues long. For the CDR3, the DNA is TGTGCCAGCAGGAAAGGGGCAGACACTGAAGCTTTCTTT. This translates into CASRKGADTEAFF.

This clonotype was recorded a few times. CDR3 DNA: TGTGCCAGCAGCTGGGCGGGGAGCACAGATACGCAGTATTTT. Its protein is CASSWAGSTDTQYF. This chain uses TRBV5-4 with TRBJ2-3, with a possible D match to TRBD2 (6 bases). The V and J ends lost 3 bases and 0 bases respectively, with 8 bases between them. The CDR3 has 14 amino acids. Germline V gives CDR1 SGHNT, CDR2 YYREEE (reference sequence). Complete variable domain (other parts from reference TRBV5-4 and TRBJ2-3): ETGVTQSPTHLIKTRGQQVTLRCSSQSGHNTVSWYQQALGQGPQFIFQYYREEENGRGNFPPRFSGLQFPNYSSELNVNALELDDSALYLCASSWAGSTDTQYFGPGTRLTVL.

This clonotype was found a few times. J is TRBJ1-1 and V is TRBV20-1; a possible D gene is TRBD1 (6 bases). Germline values: CDR1 DFQATT, CDR2 SNEGSKA (reference sequence). Trimming took 3 bases from V and 7 from J, leaving 15 bases between them. The length of the CDR3 is 13 residues. The CDR3 nucleotides are TGCAGTGCTAGCTTACAGGGAGACCTTGAAGCTTTCTTT. It specifies CSASLQGDLEAFF.

The chain carries TRBV20-1 and TRBJ2-1; 10 bases are a match to TRBD2. Germline lookup yields CDR1 DFQATT and CDR2 SNEGSKA (reference sequence). Losses at the gene ends were 4 bases for V and 5 bases for J; bases not matched to a gene: 8. The CDR3 is 15 amino acids. The CDR3 nucleotides are TGCAGTGCTACCAGGACTAGCGGTCAAAACAATGAGCAGTTCTTC. Translated: CSATRTSGQNNEQFF.

The chain has TRBV6-5 and TRBJ1-5; D is ambiguous. Trimming took 4 bases from V and 0 from J, leaving 4 bases between them. This CDR3 comprises 13 residues. Looked up from germline, CDR1 is MNHEY and CDR2 is SVGAGI. The CDR3 sequence: CASSLGSNQPQHF. The CDR3 DNA is TGTGCCAGCAGTTTAGGTAGCAATCAGCCCCAGCATTTT.